Below are 3 T cell receptor beta chains sequenced from a single sample in a study of cytomegalovirus exposure and HLA in healthy donors. Vbeta (60) and Jbeta (13) primers were used in the PCR. Libraries were prepared by immunoSEQ multiplex PCR; TCRdb keeps only in-frame clonotypes and omits some of them. The sample comprises 160,000 or so clones, approximately 83% of which are singletons, and approximately 1.5% rests with the top ten. Sequenced: PBMCs. The receptors here all came from a woman aged 18-35 years in good health and CMV-seronegative.

V usage is TRBV5-5 and J usage is TRBJ1-2, with D perhaps TRBD1 (6 bases). V was pared by 0 bases and J by 8 bases, with 11 bases between. This CDR3 comprises 13 residues. Germline V gene lookup returns CDR1 SGHKS and CDR2 YYEKEE (reference sequence). CDR3 coding DNA: TGTGCCAGCAGCTTGGTGTTTGGGGGCGGCTACACCTTC. Translated, it gives CASSLVFGGGYTF. The variable domain in full, completed from reference TRBV5-5 and TRBJ1-2, reads DAGVTQSPTHLIKTRGQQVTLRCSPISGHKSVSWYQQVLGQGPQFIFQYYEKEERGRGNFPDRFSARQFPNYSSELNVNALLLGDSALYLCASSLVFGGGYTFGSGTRLTVV.

This chain connects TRBV28 to TRBJ1-5; 7 positions match TRBD1. CDR1 MDHEN and CDR2 SYDVKM come from the germline V gene. Trimming took 6 bases from V and 11 from J; bases not matched to a gene: 10. This CDR3 comprises 13 residues. CDR3 sequence: CASRNGQVTSQHF. The CDR3 bases are TGTGCCAGCAGAAATGGACAGGTTACGTCCCAGCATTTT.

V usage is TRBV27 and J usage is TRBJ1-2; D possibly corresponds to TRBD1 (6 bases). V lost 8 bases, J lost 8 bases, and 12 bases lay in between. The CDR3 spans 11 residues. The V gene's germline CDR1 is MNHEY and CDR2 SMNVEV (reference sequence). The CDR3 region has the DNA TGTGCCAGCCGGGACAACTCAGGCTACACCTTC. This translates into CASRDNSGYTF.